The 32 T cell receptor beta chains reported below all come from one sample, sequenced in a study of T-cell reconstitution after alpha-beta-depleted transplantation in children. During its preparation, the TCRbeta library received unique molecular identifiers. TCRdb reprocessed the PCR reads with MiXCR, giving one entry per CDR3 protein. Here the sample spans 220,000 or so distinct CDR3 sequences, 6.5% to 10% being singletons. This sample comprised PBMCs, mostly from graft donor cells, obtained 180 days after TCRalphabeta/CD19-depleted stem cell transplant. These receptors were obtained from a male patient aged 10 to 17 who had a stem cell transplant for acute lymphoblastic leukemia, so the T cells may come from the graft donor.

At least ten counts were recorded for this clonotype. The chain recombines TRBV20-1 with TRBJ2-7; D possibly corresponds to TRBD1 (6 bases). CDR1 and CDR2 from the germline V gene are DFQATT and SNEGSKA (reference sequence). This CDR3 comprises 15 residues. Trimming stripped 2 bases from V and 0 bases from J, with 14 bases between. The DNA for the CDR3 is TGCAGTGCTAGACCAAATAGGGGGAGCTCCTACGAGCAGTACTTC. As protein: CSARPNRGSSYEQYF.

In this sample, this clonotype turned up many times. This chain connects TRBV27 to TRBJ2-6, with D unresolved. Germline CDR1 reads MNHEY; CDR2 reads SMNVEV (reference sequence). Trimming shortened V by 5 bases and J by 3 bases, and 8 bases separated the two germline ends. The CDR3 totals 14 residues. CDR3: CASSPKLGANVLTF. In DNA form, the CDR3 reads TGTGCCAGCAGTCCTAAGCTTGGGGCCAACGTCCTGACTTTC.

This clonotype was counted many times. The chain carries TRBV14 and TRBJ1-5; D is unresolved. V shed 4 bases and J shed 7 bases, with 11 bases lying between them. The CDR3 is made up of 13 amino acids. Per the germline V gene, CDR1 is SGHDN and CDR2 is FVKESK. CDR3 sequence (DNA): TGTGCCAGCAGCCCCGAAGCGAGACAGCCCCAGCATTTT. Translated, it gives CASSPEARQPQHF.

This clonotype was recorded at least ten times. The CDR3 reads CASSLIGTKSYNEQFF. The CDR3 nucleotides are TGTGCCAGCAGCTTAATTGGAACCAAGTCCTACAATGAGCAGTTCTTC. The chain recombines TRBV7-3 with TRBJ2-1; D gene ambiguous. Per germline, CDR1 SGHTA and CDR2 FQGTGA. Deletions cut 1 base from V and 1 base from J, with 11 bases between. The CDR3 runs to 16 residues. The complete variable domain, with remaining parts taken from reference TRBV7-3 and TRBJ2-1, reads GAGVSQTPSNKVTEKGKYVELRCDPISGHTALYWYRQSLGQGPEFLIYFQGTGAADDSGLPNDRFFAVRPEGSVSTLKIQRTERGDSAVYLCASSLIGTKSYNEQFFGPGTRLTVL.

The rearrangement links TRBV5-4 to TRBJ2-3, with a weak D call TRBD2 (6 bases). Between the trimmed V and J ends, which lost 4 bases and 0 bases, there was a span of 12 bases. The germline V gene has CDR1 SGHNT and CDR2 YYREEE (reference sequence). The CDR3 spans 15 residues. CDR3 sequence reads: CASSRRRGSTDTQYF. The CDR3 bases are TGTGCCAGCAGCCGTCGGAGGGGCAGCACAGATACGCAGTATTTT.

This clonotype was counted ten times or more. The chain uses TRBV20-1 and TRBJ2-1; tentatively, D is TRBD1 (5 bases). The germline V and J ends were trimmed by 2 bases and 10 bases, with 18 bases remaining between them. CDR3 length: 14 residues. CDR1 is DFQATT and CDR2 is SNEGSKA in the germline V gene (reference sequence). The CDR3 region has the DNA TGCAGTGCTAGACTCTCCACTGGGGCAAAAGAGCAGTTCTTC. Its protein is CSARLSTGAKEQFF.

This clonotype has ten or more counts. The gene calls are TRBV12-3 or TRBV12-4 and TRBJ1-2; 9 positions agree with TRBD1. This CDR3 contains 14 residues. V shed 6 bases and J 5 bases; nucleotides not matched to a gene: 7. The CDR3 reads CASSTPGTGYGYTF. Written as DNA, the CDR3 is TGTGCCAGCAGCACCCCCGGGACAGGGTATGGCTACACCTTC.

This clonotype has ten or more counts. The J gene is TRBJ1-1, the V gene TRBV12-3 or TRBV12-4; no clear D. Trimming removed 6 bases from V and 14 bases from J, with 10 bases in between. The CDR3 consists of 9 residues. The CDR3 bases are TGTGCCAGCAGCCCTGGGAGGTTCTTT. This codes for CASSPGRFF.

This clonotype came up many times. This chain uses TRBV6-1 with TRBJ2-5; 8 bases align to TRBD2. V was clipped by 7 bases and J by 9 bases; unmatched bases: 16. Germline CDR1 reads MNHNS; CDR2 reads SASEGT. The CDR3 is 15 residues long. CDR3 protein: CASTTGLGGSAAQYF. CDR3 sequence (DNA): TGTGCCAGCACCACGGGACTAGGGGGGTCGGCGGCCCAGTACTTC.

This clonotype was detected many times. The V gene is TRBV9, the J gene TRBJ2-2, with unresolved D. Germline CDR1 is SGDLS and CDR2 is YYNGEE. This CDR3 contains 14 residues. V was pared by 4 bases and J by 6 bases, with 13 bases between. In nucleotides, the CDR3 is TGTGCCAGCAGCTTAACCGGATGGTCCGGGGAGCTGTTTTTT. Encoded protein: CASSLTGWSGELFF. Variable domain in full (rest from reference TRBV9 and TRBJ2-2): DSGVTQTPKHLITATGQRVTLRCSPRSGDLSVYWYQQSLDQGLQFLIQYYNGEERAKGNILERFSAQQFPDLHSELNLSSLELGDSALYFCASSLTGWSGELFFGEGSRLTVL.

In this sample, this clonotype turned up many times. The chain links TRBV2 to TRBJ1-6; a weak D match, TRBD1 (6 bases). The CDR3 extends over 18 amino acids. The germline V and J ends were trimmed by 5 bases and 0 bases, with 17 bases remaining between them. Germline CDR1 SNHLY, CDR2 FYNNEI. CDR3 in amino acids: CASSNDRRKSSYNSPLHF. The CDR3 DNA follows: TGTGCCAGCAGTAATGACAGGCGTAAGAGCTCCTATAATTCACCCCTCCACTTT.

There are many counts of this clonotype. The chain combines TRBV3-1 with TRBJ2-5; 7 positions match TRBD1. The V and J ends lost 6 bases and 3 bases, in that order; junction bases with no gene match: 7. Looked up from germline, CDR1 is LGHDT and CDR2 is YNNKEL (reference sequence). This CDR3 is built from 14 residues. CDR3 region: CASRLQGWKETQYF. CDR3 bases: TGTGCCAGCAGGCTACAGGGGTGGAAAGAGACCCAGTACTTC.

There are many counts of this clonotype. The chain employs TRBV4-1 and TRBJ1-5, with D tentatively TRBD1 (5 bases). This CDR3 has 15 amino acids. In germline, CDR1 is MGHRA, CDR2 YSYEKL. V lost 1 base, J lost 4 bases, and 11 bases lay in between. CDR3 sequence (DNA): TGCGCCAGCAGCCAAGTGGAGGGGCCTAATCAGCCCCAGCATTTT. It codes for CASSQVEGPNQPQHF.

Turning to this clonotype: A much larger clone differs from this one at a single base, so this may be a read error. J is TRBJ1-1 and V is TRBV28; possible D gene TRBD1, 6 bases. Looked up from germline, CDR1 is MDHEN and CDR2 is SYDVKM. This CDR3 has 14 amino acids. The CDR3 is CASLLVQGNTKAFF. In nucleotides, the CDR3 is TGTGCCAGCTTATTGGTCCAGGGGAACACTAAAGCTTTCTTT.

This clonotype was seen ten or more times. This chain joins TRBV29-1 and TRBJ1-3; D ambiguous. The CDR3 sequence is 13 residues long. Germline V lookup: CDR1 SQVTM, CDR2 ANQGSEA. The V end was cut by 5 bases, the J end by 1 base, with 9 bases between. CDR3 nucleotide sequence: TGCAGCGTTAGCGGCCGATCTGGAAACACCATATATTTT. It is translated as CSVSGRSGNTIYF.

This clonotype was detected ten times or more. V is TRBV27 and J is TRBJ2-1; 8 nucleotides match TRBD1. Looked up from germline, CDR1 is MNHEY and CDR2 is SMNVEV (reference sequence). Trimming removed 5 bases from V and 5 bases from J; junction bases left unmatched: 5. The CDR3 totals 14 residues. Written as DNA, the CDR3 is TGTGCCAGCAGTGCCGGGACAGGCGACAATGAGCAGTTCTTC. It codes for CASSAGTGDNEQFF.

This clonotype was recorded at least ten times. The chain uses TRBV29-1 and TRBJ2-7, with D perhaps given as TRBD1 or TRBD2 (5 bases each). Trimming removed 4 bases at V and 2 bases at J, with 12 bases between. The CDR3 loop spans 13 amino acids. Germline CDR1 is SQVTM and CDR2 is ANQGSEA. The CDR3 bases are TGCAGCGTTGTAGGGACGGAGGCCTACGAGCAGTACTTC. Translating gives CSVVGTEAYEQYF.

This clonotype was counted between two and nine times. CDR3 sequence (DNA): TGCGCCAGCACCGCGGGCACAGGGGGCGGGTACTACGGCGAGCAGTACTTC. Amino acid sequence: CASTAGTGGGYYGEQYF. The chain couples TRBV4-3 to TRBJ2-7, with TRBD1 matching over 9 bases. Germline CDR1 is LGHNA and CDR2 is YSLEER. J gave up 6 bases and V 7 bases, and 19 bases lay outside the gene matches. This CDR3 has 17 residues.

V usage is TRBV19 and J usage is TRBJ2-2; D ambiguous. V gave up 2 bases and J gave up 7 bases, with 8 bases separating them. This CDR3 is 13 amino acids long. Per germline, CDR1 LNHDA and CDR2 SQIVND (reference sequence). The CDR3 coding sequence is TGTGCCAGTAGTATATTCGGTTTCGGGGAGCTGTTTTTT. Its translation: CASSIFGFGELFF.

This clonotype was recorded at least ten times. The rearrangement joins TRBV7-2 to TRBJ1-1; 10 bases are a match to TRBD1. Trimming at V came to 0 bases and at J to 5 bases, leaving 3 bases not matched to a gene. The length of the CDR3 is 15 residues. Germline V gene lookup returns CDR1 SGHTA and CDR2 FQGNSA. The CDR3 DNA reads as TGTGCCAGCAGCTTAGCCGGGACAGGGGTGACTGAAGCTTTCTTT. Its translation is CASSLAGTGVTEAFF.

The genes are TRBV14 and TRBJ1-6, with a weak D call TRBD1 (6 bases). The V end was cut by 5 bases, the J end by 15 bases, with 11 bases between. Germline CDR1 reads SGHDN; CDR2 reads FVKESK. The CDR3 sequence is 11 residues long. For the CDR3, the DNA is TGTGCCAGCAGCAAACGGGACATCCTCCACTTT. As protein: CASSKRDILHF.

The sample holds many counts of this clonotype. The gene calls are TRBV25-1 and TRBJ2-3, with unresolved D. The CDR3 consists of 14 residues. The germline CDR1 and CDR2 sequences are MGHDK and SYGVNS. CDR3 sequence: CASQRGGGTDTQYF. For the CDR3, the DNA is TGTGCATCCCAACGCGGTGGAGGCACAGATACGCAGTATTTT.

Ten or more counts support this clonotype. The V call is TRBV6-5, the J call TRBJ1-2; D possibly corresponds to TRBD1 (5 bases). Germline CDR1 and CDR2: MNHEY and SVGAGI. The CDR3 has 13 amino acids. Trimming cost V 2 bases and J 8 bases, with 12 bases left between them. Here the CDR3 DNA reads TGTGCCAGCAGTTACCGGGGGTTGGACGGCTACACCTTC. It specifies CASSYRGLDGYTF.

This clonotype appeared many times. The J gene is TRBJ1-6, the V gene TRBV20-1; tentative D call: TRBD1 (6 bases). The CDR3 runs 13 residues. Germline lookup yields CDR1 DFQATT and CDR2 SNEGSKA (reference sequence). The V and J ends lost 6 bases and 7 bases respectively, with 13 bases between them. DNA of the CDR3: TGCAGTGCCGTTCCCACAGGGAATTCACCCCTCCACTTT. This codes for CSAVPTGNSPLHF.

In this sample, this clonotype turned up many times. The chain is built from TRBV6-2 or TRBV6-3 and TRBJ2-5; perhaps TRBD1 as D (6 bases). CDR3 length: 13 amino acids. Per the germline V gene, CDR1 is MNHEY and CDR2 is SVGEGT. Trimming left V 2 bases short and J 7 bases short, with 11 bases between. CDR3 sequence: CASSYVPRGTQYF. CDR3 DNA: TGTGCCAGCAGTTACGTCCCCAGGGGGACCCAGTACTTC.

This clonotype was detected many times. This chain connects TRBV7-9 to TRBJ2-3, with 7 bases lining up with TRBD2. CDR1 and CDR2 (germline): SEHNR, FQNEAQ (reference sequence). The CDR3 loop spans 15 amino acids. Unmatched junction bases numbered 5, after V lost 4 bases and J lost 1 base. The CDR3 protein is CASSSTSIGTDTQYF. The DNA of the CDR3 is TGTGCCAGCAGCTCGACTAGCATCGGCACAGATACGCAGTATTTT.

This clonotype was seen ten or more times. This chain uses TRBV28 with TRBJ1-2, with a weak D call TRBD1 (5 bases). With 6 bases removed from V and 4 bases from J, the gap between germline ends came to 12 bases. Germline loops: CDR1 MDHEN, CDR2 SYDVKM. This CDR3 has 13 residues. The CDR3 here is CASSPQGGYGYTF. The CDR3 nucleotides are TGTGCCAGCAGCCCGCAGGGTGGCTATGGCTACACCTTC.

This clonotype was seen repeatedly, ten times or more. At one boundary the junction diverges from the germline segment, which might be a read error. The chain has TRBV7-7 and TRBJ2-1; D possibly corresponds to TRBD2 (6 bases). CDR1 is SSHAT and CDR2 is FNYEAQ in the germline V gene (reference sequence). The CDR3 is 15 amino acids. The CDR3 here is CASSLGPSAHNEQFF. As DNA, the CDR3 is TGTGCTAGCAGCTTAGGGCCTAGCGCCCACAATGAGCAGTTCTTC.

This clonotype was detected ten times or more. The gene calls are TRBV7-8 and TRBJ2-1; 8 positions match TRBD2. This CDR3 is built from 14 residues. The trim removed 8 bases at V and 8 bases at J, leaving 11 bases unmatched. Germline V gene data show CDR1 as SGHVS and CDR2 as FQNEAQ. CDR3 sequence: CASGSGSPGDEQFF. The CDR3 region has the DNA TGTGCCAGCGGGAGCGGGAGCCCTGGGGATGAGCAGTTCTTC.

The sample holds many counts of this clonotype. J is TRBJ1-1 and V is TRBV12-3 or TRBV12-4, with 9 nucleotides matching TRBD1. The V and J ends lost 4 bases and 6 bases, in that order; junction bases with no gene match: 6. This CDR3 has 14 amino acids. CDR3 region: CASSYTGGRAEAFF. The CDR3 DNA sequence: TGTGCCAGCAGTTACACAGGGGGCCGGGCTGAAGCTTTCTTT.

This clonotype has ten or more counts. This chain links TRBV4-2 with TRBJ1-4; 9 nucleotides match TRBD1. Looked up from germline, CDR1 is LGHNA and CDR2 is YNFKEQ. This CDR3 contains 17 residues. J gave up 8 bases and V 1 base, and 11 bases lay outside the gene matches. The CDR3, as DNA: TGTGCCAGCAGCCAAGGCGGTTTTGACAGGGGGACGGAAAAACTGTTTTTT. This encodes CASSQGGFDRGTEKLFF.

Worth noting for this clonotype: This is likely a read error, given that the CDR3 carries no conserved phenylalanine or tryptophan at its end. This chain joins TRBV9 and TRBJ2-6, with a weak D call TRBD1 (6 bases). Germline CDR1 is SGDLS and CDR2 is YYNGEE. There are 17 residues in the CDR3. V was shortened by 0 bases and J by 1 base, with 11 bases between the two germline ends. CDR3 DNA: TGTGCCAGCAGCGTAGAAGGACAGATATCTGGGGCCAACGTCCTGACTTCC. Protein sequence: CASSVEGQISGANVLTS.